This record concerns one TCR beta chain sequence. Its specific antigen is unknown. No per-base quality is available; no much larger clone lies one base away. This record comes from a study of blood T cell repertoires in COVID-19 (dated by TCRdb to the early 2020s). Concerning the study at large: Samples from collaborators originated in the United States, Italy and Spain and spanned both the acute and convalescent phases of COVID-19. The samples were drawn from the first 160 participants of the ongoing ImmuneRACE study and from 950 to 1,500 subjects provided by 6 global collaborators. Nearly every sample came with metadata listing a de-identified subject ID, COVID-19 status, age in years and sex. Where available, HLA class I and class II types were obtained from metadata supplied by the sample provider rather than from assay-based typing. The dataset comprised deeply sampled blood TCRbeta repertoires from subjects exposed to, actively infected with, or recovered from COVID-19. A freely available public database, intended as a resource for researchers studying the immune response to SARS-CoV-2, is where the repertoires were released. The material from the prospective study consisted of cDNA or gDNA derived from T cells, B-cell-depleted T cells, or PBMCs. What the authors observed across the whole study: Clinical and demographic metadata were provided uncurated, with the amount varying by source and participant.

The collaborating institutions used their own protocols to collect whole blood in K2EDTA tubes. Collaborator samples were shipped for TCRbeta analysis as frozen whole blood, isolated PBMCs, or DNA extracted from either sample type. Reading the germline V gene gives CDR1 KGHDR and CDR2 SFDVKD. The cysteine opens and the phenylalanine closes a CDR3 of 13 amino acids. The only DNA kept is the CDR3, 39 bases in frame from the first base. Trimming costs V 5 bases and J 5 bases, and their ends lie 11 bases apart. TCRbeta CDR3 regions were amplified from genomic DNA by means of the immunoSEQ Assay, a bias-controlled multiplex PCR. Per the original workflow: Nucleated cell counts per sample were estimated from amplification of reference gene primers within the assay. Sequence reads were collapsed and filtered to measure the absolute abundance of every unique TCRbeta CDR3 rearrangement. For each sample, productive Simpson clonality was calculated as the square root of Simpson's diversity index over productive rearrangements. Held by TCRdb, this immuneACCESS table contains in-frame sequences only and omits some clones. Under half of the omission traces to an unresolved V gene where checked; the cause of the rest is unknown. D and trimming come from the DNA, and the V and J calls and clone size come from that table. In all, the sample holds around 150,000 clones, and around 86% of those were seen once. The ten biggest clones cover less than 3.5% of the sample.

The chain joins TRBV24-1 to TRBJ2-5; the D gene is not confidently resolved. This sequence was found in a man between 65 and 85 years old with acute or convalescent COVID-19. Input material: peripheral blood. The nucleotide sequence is TGTGCCACCAGTGGCGGTTATACGGAGACCCAGTACTTC. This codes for CATSGGYTETQYF.